The 26 T cell receptor beta chains below come from one sample, sequenced in a study of shared clonotypes between healthy human individuals. Some clones are missing from TCRdb's copy, which holds only in-frame ones; the method was immunoSEQ multiplex PCR. The data hold under 1,900,000 clones, with approximately 98.5% observed a single time. Sequencing was done on a sample of naive CD4+ T cells sorted from blood. Subset reported: CD45RA+ positively selected. These receptors were obtained from a man younger than 40 in good health.

As to this clone: The sample carries other DNA sequences with the same CDR3. The J gene is TRBJ1-5, the V gene TRBV27; TRBD1 is a possible D gene (5 bases). The CDR3 contains 14 residues. V lost 3 bases to trimming and J lost 0 bases, with 6 bases between them. Per germline, CDR1 MNHEY and CDR2 SMNVEV (reference sequence). CDR3 region: CASSFRDSNQPQHF. The DNA of the CDR3 is TGTGCCAGCAGTTTCAGGGATAGCAATCAGCCCCAGCATTTT.

J is TRBJ1-2 and V is TRBV5-1; D may be TRBD1 (6 bases). Germline V gene data show CDR1 as SGHRS and CDR2 as YFSETQ. Trimming removed 4 bases from V and 2 bases from J, with 15 bases in between. The CDR3 has 15 amino acids. The CDR3 DNA reads as TGCGCCAGCAGCGTCTGGGACACGCTCAACTATGGCTACACCTTC. It is translated as CASSVWDTLNYGYTF.

This clone was counted once. V and J are TRBV28 and TRBJ1-4; tentatively, D is TRBD1 (5 bases). The V gene's germline CDR1 is MDHEN and CDR2 SYDVKM. Trimming removed 6 bases at V and 2 bases at J, with 13 bases between. There are 15 residues in the CDR3. The chain's CDR3 is CASSPSGGTNEKLFF. The DNA for the CDR3 is TGTGCCAGCAGCCCTTCGGGGGGTACTAATGAAAAACTGTTTTTT.

V usage is TRBV7-9 and J usage is TRBJ2-5; D ambiguous. CDR1 SEHNR and CDR2 FQNEAQ come from the germline V gene (reference sequence). This CDR3 spans 15 amino acids. Trimming cost V 4 bases and J 1 base, with 13 bases left between them. CDR3: CASSSLRQIQETQYF. The CDR3 bases are TGTGCCAGCAGCTCCTTGAGACAAATCCAAGAGACCCAGTACTTC.

The V gene is TRBV6-5, the J gene TRBJ2-7; 9 bases agree with TRBD1. V gave up 7 bases and J gave up 1 base; unmatched junction bases: 8. Looked up from germline, CDR1 is MNHEY and CDR2 is SVGAGI. The CDR3 is 15 amino acids. CDR3 bases: TGTGCCAGCACCCGTGGGGGACAGGGTTCCTACGAGCAGTACTTC. This codes for CASTRGGQGSYEQYF.

The gene calls are TRBV7-6 and TRBJ2-2; D not certain. Trimming took off 6 bases at V and 0 bases at J, with 17 bases between the two ends. This CDR3 has 17 residues. The V gene's germline CDR1 is SGHVS and CDR2 FNYEAQ. As DNA, the CDR3 is TGTGCCAGCAGTCTCCGGTCCCAAACCTCGAACACCGGGGAGCTGTTTTTT. Protein product: CASSLRSQTSNTGELFF.

This rearrangement joins TRBV9 to TRBJ2-2; D assignment may be TRBD1 or TRBD2 (6 bases each). Trimming left V 7 bases short and J 2 bases short, with 15 bases between. CDR3 length: 15 amino acids. Germline CDR1 and CDR2: SGDLS and YYNGEE. Written as DNA, the CDR3 is TGTGCCAGCGGCAAGGGGGACTTTAACACCGGGGAGCTGTTTTTT. Translated: CASGKGDFNTGELFF.

The chain couples TRBV5-1 to TRBJ1-5; TRBD1 matches at 7 bases. Germline values: CDR1 SGHRS, CDR2 YFSETQ. V gave up 4 bases and J gave up 2 bases; unmatched junction bases: 6. This CDR3 has 15 residues. CDR3 sequence reads: CASSLGQDRNQPQHF. The CDR3 DNA reads as TGCGCCAGCAGCCTAGGACAGGACCGCAATCAGCCCCAGCATTTT.

This chain uses TRBV7-9 with TRBJ2-2; possibly TRBD1 or TRBD2 for D (5 bases each). V lost 2 bases, J lost 2 bases, and 15 bases lay in between. The CDR3 contains 17 residues. Looked up from germline, CDR1 is SEHNR and CDR2 is FQNEAQ (reference sequence). The CDR3 protein is CASSLRRGDINTGELFF. The CDR3 DNA reads as TGTGCCAGCAGCTTACGGCGAGGGGATATAAACACCGGGGAGCTGTTTTTT.

This chain connects TRBV15 to TRBJ1-4; no clear D gene. Germline V gene sequence: CDR1 LNHNV, CDR2 YYDKDF (reference sequence). The CDR3 is 19 amino acids. Trimming removed 1 base at V and 0 bases at J, with 18 bases between. This CDR3 is CATSRGPRIQSTTNEKLFF. CDR3 coding DNA: TGTGCCACCAGCAGAGGACCAAGGATCCAGTCTACAACTAATGAAAAACTGTTTTTT. Complete variable domain (other parts from reference TRBV15 and TRBJ1-4): DAMVIQNPRYQVTQFGKPVTLSCSQTLNHNVMYWYQQKSSQAPKLLFHYYDKDFNNEADTPDNFQSRRPNTSFCFLDIRSPGLGDTAMYLCATSRGPRIQSTTNEKLFFGSGTQLSVL.

The chain joins TRBV5-1 to TRBJ2-1, with a tentative D call TRBD2 (6 bases). From germline, CDR1 is SGHRS and CDR2 YFSETQ. The CDR3 loop spans 16 amino acids. V lost 1 base, J lost 5 bases, and 16 bases lay in between. The CDR3 region has the DNA TGCGCCAGCAGCTTGTACCCAGGAGGAGGGCACAATGAGCAGTTCTTC. Protein sequence: CASSLYPGGGHNEQFF.

The chain carries TRBV7-8 and TRBJ2-5; D is unresolved. V dropped 0 bases and J dropped 3 bases, with 11 bases sitting between them. The CDR3 is 15 residues long. The V gene's germline CDR1 is SGHVS and CDR2 FQNEAQ. CDR3 sequence (DNA): TGTGCCAGCAGCTTAGCTAGGCTAGTCGAAGAGACCCAGTACTTC. Amino acid sequence: CASSLARLVEETQYF.

The genes are TRBV10-1 and TRBJ2-7; D is perhaps TRBD1 (6 bases). Trimming shortened V by 10 bases and J by 3 bases, and 25 bases separated the two germline ends. This CDR3 comprises 16 residues. The germline gives CDR1 WNHNN, CDR2 SYGVQD (reference sequence). Here the CDR3 DNA reads TGCGCCATCCGACCGGACAGCGCACTCGTTGGCTACGAGCAGTACTTC. This encodes CAIRPDSALVGYEQYF.

This chain uses TRBV18 with TRBJ2-7; TRBD2 matches at 9 bases. V shed 2 bases, J shed 5 bases, and the junction held 7 bases outside the gene matches. The CDR3 loop spans 15 amino acids. Germline loops: CDR1 KGHSH, CDR2 LQKENI. The CDR3 DNA follows: TGTGCCAGCTCACCAAGGGTAGCGGGAGTAAACGAGCAGTACTTC. Its protein product is CASSPRVAGVNEQYF. The entire variable domain, with the rest obtained from reference TRBV18 and TRBJ2-7, is as follows: NAGVMQNPRHLVRRRGQEARLRCSPMKGHSHVYWYRQLPEEGLKFMVYLQKENIIDESGMPKERFSAEFPKEGPSILRIQQVVRGDSAAYFCASSPRVAGVNEQYFGPGTRLTVT.

J is TRBJ2-7 and V is TRBV27; D is uncertain. Deletions cut 1 base from V and 3 bases from J, with 10 bases between. Germline CDR1 is MNHEY and CDR2 is SMNVEV (reference sequence). The CDR3 is 14 amino acids. This chain's CDR3 is CASSLYRRNYEQYF. In DNA form, the CDR3 reads TGTGCCAGCAGTTTATATCGCAGGAACTACGAGCAGTACTTC.

V gene TRBV2 combines with J gene TRBJ1-5; no reliable D call. The V and J ends lost 2 bases and 7 bases respectively, with 6 bases between them. In germline, CDR1 is SNHLY, CDR2 FYNNEI. CDR3 size: 12 residues. CDR3 amino acids: CASSELQQPQHF. The CDR3 nucleotides read TGTGCCAGCAGTGAATTGCAACAGCCCCAGCATTTT.

The chain carries TRBV21-1 and TRBJ2-2; TRBD1, the table's D call, was not compared with the DNA. TRBV21-1 is noted as a pseudogene. The CDR3 totals 19 residues. The CDR3 DNA sequence: TGTGCCAGCAGCAAAAATAAAGGGGCCGCCAGCCCTAACACCGGGGAGCTGTTTTTT. Translating it yields CASSKNKGAASPNTGELFF.

This chain's CDR3 is CATSLVGEFQSEQYF. CDR3 nucleotides: TGTGCCACCAGCCTCGTCGGGGAGTTTCAGAGCGAGCAGTACTTC. The V call is TRBV15, the J call TRBJ2-7, with a tentative D call TRBD2 (5 bases). Germline V gene data show CDR1 as LNHNV and CDR2 as YYDKDF (reference sequence). Deletions cut 5 bases from V and 6 bases from J, with 20 bases between. The CDR3 sequence is 15 residues long.

The chain recombines TRBV19 with TRBJ1-5, with D perhaps matching TRBD1 (6 bases). The CDR3 contains 11 residues. Germline V gene sequence: CDR1 LNHDA, CDR2 SQIVND (reference sequence). This chain's CDR3 is CRGRNNQPQHF. The DNA for the CDR3 is TGTAGGGGGAGGAACAATCAGCCCCAGCATTTT. Together with reference TRBV19 and TRBJ1-5, the CDR3 gives the full variable domain: DGGITQSPKYLFRKEGQNVTLSCEQNLNHDAMYWYRQDPGQGLRLIYYSQIVNDFQKGDIAEGYSVSREKKESFPLTVTSAQKNPTAFYLCRGRNNQPQHFGDGTRLSIL.

V and J are TRBV6-6 and TRBJ2-1; TRBD1 or TRBD2 may be the D gene (5 bases each). V dropped 2 bases and J dropped 5 bases, with 10 bases sitting between them. This CDR3 spans 14 amino acids. CDR1 is MNHNY, CDR2 SVGAGI, per germline (reference sequence). The DNA for the CDR3 is TGTGCCAGCAGTTACGGGGGTTCGAACAATGAGCAGTTCTTC. It encodes CASSYGGSNNEQFF.

The rearrangement links TRBV21-1 to TRBJ2-7; no check of the table's D call, TRBD2, against the DNA was made. TRBV21-1 is listed as a pseudogene. The CDR3 is made up of 18 amino acids. The CDR3 nucleotides read TGTGCCAGCAGCAAGACTCCGGCTAGCGGGAGTAGGTGCGACGAGCAGTACTTC. Its translation is CASSKTPASGSRCDEQYF.

This chain links TRBV27 with TRBJ2-7; TRBD1 is a possible D gene (6 bases). V gave up 5 bases and J gave up 4 bases, with 18 bases separating them. The CDR3 consists of 15 residues. From germline, CDR1 is MNHEY and CDR2 SMNVEV (reference sequence). In nucleotides, the CDR3 is TGTGCCAGCAGTCCCCCCGGGACATTGCCTTACGAGCAGTACTTC. It yields the protein CASSPPGTLPYEQYF.

Worth noting for this clone: The same CDR3 is also encoded by other DNA sequences in this sample. J is TRBJ2-2 and V is TRBV9; no clear D. V dropped 0 bases and J dropped 3 bases, with 6 bases sitting between them. Germline CDR1 and CDR2: SGDLS and YYNGEE. The CDR3 is 14 amino acids. The CDR3 protein is CASSVAGDTGELFF. As DNA, the CDR3 is TGTGCCAGCAGCGTAGCCGGAGACACCGGGGAGCTGTTTTTT.

J is TRBJ1-5 and V is TRBV28; D possibly corresponds to TRBD1 (5 bases). CDR3 length: 15 residues. Looked up from germline, CDR1 is MDHEN and CDR2 is SYDVKM. V was clipped by 4 bases and J by 5 bases, with 15 bases between them. CDR3 amino acids: CASSSRGHLDQPQHF. The CDR3, as DNA: TGTGCCAGCAGTTCCCGAGGACACCTCGATCAGCCCCAGCATTTT.

This chain uses TRBV18 with TRBJ2-7; D may correspond to TRBD1 or TRBD2 (5 bases each). In germline, CDR1 is KGHSH, CDR2 LQKENI. This CDR3 spans 14 amino acids. V lost 0 bases to trimming and J lost 2 bases, with 8 bases between them. CDR3: CASSPPGTTYEQYF. The CDR3 DNA follows: TGTGCCAGCTCACCACCCGGGACGACCTACGAGCAGTACTTC.

The chain has TRBV7-3 and TRBJ2-1, with 13 positions matching TRBD2. V trimming: 2 bases; J trimming: 4 bases; junction bases outside the gene matches: 5. There are 17 residues in the CDR3. Germline V gene lookup returns CDR1 SGHTA and CDR2 FQGTGA. The chain's CDR3 is CASSLQGTSGTYNEQFF. CDR3 in DNA: TGTGCCAGCAGCTTACAGGGGACTAGCGGGACTTACAATGAGCAGTTCTTC.